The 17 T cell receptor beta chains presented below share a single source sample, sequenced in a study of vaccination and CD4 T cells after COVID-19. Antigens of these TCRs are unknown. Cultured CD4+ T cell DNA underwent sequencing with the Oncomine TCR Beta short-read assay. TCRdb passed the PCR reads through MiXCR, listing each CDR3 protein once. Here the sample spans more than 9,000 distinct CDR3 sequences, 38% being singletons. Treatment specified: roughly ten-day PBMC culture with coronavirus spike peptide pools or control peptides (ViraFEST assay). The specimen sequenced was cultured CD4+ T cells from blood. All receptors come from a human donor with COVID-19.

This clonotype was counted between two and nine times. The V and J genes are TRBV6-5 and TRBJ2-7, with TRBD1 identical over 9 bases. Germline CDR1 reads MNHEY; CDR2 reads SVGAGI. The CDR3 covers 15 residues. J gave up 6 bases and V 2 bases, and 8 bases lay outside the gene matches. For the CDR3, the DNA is TGTGCCAGCAGTTACCAAACGGGACAGGGATCCGAGCAGTACTTC. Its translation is CASSYQTGQGSEQYF.

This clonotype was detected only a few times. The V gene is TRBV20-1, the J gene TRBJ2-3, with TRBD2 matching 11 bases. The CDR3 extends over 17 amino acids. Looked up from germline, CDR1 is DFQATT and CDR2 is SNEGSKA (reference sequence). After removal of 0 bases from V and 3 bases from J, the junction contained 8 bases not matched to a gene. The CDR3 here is CSARDPLSGGATDTQYF. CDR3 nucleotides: TGCAGTGCTAGAGATCCCCTTAGCGGGGGGGCTACAGATACGCAGTATTTT.

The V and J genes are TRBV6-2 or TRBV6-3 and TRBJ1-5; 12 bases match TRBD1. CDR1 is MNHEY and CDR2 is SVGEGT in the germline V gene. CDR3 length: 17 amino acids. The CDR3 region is CATIRDRGLKSNQPQHF. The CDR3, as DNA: TGTGCGACTATCCGGGACAGGGGGCTTAAGAGCAATCAGCCCCAGCATTTT.

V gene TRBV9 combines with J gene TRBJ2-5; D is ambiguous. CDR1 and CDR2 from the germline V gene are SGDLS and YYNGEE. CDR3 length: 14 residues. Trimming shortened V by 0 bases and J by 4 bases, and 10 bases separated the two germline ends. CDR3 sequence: CASSVALRGETQYF. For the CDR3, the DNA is TGTGCCAGCAGCGTAGCTCTACGTGGAGAGACCCAGTACTTC.

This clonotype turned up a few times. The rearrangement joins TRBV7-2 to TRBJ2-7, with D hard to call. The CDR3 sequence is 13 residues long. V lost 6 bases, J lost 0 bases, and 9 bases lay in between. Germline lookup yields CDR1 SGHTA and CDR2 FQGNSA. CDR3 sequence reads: CASRQTASYEQYF. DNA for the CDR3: TGTGCCAGCAGACAGACTGCCTCCTACGAGCAGTACTTC.

CDR3 nucleotide sequence: TGTGCCAGCAGACTTAGCGGGGGACCGAACACCGGGGAGCTGTTTTTT. Protein product: CASRLSGGPNTGELFF. V is TRBV12-3 or TRBV12-4 and J is TRBJ2-2; 9 positions match TRBD2. After removal of 6 bases from V and 0 bases from J, the junction contained 5 bases not matched to a gene. CDR3 length: 16 residues.

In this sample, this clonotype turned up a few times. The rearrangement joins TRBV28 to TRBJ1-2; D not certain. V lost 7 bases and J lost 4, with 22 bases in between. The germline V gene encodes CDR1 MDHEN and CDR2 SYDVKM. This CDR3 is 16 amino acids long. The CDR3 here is CASTKRAGGGSYGYTF. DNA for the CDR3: TGTGCCAGCACCAAACGGGCCGGAGGAGGGTCCTATGGCTACACCTTC.

CDR3 bases: TGTGCCAGCAGCCCGGGACTAGCGGGGGGAAATGAGCAGTTCTTC. This gives the protein CASSPGLAGGNEQFF. The rearrangement uses TRBV7-2 and TRBJ2-1; 15 nucleotides line up with TRBD2. The ends lost 5 bases at V and 7 bases at J; junction bases unmatched: 3. This CDR3 region has 15 residues. Germline loops: CDR1 SGHTA, CDR2 FQGNSA.

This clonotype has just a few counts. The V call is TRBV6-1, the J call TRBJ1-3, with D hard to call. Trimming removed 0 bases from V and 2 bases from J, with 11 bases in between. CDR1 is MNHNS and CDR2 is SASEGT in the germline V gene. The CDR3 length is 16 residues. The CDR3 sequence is CASSEARAAAGNTIYF. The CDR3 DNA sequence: TGTGCCAGCAGTGAAGCCCGGGCGGCTGCTGGAAACACCATATATTTT.

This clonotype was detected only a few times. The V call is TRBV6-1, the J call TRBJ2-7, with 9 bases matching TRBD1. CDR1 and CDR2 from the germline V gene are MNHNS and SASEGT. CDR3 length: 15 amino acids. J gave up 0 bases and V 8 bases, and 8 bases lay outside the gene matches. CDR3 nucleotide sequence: TGTGCCAGCCGTCCGACAGGGGGGATCTCCTACGAGCAGTACTTC. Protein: CASRPTGGISYEQYF.

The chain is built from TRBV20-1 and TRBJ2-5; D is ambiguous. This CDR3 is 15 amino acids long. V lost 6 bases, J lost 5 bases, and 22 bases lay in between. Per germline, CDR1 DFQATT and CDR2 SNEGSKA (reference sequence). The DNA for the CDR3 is TGCAGTGCCCTAACCCGGGCCCATGCACTCGAGACCCAGTACTTC. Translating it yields CSALTRAHALETQYF.

The CDR3 region has the DNA TGTGCCAGCAGTTTTCGGCAAGGGGGCACAGATACGCAGTATTTT. Translated, it gives CASSFRQGGTDTQYF. The V and J genes are TRBV12-3 or TRBV12-4 and TRBJ2-3, with TRBD1 as a possible D gene (5 bases). Trimming took 3 bases from V and 1 from J, leaving 11 bases between them. The CDR3 extends over 15 amino acids.

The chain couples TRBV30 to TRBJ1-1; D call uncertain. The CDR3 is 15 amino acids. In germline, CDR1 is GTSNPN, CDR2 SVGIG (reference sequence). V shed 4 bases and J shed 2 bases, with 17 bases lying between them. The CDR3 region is CAWTGDGLFNTEAFF. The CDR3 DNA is TGTGCCTGGACCGGAGATGGACTTTTTAACACTGAAGCTTTCTTT. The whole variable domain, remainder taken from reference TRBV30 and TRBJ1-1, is SQTIHQWPATLVQPVGSPLSLECTVEGTSNPNLYWYRQAAGRGLQLLFYSVGIGQISSEVPQNLSASRPQDRQFILSSKKLLLSDSGFYLCAWTGDGLFNTEAFFGQGTRLTVV.

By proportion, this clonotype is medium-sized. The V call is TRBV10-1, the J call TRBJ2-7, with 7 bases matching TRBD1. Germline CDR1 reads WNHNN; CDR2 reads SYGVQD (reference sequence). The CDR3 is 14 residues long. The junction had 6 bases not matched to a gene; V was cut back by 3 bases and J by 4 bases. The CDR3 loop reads CASSEGTAKYEQYF. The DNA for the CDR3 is TGCGCCAGCAGTGAAGGGACAGCGAAGTACGAGCAGTACTTC.

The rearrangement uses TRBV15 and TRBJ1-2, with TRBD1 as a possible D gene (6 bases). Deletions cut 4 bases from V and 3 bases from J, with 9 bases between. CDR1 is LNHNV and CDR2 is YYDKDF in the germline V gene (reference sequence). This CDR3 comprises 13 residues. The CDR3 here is CATSNREYYGYTF. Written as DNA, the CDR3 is TGTGCCACCAGCAACAGGGAGTACTATGGCTACACCTTC.

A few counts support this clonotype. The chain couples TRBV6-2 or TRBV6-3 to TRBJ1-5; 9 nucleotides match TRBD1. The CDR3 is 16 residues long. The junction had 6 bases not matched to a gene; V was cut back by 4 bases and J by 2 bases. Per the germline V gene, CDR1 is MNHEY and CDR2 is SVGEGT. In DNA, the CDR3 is TGTGCCAGCAGTTTACGGGACAGGGTTGGCAATCAGCCCCAGCATTTT. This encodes CASSLRDRVGNQPQHF.

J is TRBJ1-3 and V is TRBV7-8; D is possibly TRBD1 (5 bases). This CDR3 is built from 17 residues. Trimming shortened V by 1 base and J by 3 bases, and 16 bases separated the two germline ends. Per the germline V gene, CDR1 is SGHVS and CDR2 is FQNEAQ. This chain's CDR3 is CASSLETFRVGGNTIYF. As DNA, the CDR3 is TGTGCCAGCAGCTTAGAAACCTTCAGGGTTGGTGGAAACACCATATATTTT.